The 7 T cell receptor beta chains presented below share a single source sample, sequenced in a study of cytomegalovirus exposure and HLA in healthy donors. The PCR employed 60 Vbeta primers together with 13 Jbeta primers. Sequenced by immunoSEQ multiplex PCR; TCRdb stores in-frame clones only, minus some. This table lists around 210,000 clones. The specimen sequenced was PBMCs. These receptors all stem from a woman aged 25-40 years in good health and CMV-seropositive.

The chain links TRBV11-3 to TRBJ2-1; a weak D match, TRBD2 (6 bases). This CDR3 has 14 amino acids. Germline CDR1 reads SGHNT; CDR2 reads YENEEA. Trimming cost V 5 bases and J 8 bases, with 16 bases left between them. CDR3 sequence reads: CASSQAGRGHEQFF. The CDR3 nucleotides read TGTGCCAGCAGCCAGGCAGGGCGGGGCCATGAGCAGTTCTTC.

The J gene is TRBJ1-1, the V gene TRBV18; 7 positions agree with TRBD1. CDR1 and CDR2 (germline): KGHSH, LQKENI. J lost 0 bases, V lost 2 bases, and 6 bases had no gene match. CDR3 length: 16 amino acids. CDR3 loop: CASSPSLTGVNTEAFF. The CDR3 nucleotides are TGTGCCAGCTCACCATCCCTCACAGGGGTGAACACTGAAGCTTTCTTT.

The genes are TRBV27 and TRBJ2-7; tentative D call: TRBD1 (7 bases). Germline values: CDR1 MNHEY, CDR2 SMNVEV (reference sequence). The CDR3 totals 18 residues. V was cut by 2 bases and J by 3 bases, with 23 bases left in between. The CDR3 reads CASSLPFYRGGGLYEQYF. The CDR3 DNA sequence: TGTGCCAGCAGTTTACCCTTTTACAGGGGAGGAGGGCTCTACGAGCAGTACTTC.

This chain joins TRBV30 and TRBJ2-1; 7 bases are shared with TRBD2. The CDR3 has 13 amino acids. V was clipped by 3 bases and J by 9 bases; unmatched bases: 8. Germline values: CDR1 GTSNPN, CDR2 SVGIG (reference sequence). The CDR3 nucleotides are TGTGCCTGGAGGGCGACTAGCAATCCTGAGCAGTTCTTC. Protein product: CAWRATSNPEQFF.

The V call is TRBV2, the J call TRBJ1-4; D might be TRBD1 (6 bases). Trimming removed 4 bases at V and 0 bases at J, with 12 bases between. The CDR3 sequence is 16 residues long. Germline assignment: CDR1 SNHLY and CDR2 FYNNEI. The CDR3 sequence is CASSGRGAATNEKLFF. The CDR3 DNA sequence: TGTGCCAGCAGTGGACGGGGGGCAGCAACTAATGAAAAACTGTTTTTT.

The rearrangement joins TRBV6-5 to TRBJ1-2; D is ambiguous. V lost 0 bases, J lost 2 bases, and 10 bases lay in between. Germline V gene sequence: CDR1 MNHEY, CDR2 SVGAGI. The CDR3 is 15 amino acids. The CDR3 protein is CASSYSVNRNYGYTF. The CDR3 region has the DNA TGTGCCAGCAGTTACTCGGTTAACAGAAACTATGGCTACACCTTC.

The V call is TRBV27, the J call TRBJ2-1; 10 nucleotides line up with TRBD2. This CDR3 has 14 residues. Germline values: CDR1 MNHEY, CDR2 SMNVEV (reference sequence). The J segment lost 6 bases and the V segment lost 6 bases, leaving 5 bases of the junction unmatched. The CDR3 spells CASRTSGRANEQFF. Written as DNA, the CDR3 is TGTGCCAGCAGAACAAGCGGGAGGGCCAATGAGCAGTTCTTC.